This T cell receptor beta chain was found in a study of Ad26.COV2.S vaccination and SARS-CoV-2 variants (dated by TCRdb to about 2021). About the study as a whole: Donors in the vaccine arm were drawn from COV1001, a multicentre, randomized, double-blind, placebo-controlled phase I-IIa trial testing Ad26.COV2.S in healthy adults. Blinding of investigators to trial group allocation was maintained during experiments and outcome assessment. Dosing of Ad26.COV2.S was intramuscular, at either 5x10^10 or 1x10^11 viral particles, delivered as one shot or as two shots spaced 56 days apart. The TCR-sequenced set comprised roughly 30 samples: around 20 Ad26.COV2.S vaccine recipients, 5 placebo recipients and 8 SARS-CoV-2 convalescent individuals. Trial participants were randomized into five groups of five, in which low-dose or high-dose Ad26.COV2.S was given once or twice, or placebo was given on both occasions. TCRbeta repertoire sequencing was used to assess the specificity and breadth of SARS-CoV-2-reactive T cell receptors after Ad26.COV2.S vaccination. The research as a whole found: The authors noted that total T cell responses may have been underestimated by the TCR breadth and depth analyses. Vaccine and placebo recipients had similar non-spike TCR breadth, a finding consistent with the vaccine containing only spike. Spike-specific TCR breadth was higher in Ad26.COV2.S recipients than in placebo recipients (P = 0.0014). After vaccination, spike-specific CD8+ and CD4+ T cell responses were reported to show substantial breadth. Comparing responses between vaccine doses or regimens was not something the study was powered to do.

In light of the paper, this sample's treatment or condition label describes: 15 to 20 received Ad26.COV2.S at low or high dose, single or two shots; 5 received placebo; per-sample allocation not given. For vaccine and placebo recipients, the sequenced repertoires came from samples collected on day 63 after the first injection. Cohort 1b enrolled roughly 25 adults aged 18-55 years at a single site in Boston, USA, between 29 July and 7 August 2020. Ad26.COV2.S was a replication-incompetent adenovirus type 26 vector that expressed a prefusion-stabilized SARS-CoV-2 spike protein derived from the original Wuhan strain. This clone appeared a single time. Its antigen specificity is not known. Base quality data are lacking; no much larger clone is found one base away. The immunoSEQ Assay was used to sequence TCRbeta CDR3 regions. After extraction, genomic DNA underwent amplification by bias-controlled multiplex PCR, followed by high-throughput sequencing. The original pipeline was this. To quantify the absolute abundance of every unique TCRbeta CDR3 region, sequences were collapsed and filtered. T cell fraction was estimated by normalizing TCRbeta template counts to usable DNA, which was measured by amplifying reference genes present in all nucleated cells. Repertoire TCRs were annotated as SARS-CoV-2-specific when V gene, CDR3 amino acid sequence and J gene were exactly matched to a known reactive TCR set. MIRA supplied the reference SARS-CoV-2 TCR set, which was filtered for enrichment in COVID-19-positive ImmuneCODE repertoires so that public or cross-reactive TCRs were removed. Using the MIRA antigens, annotated TCRs were further analysed by specific ORF or by position within an ORF. Depth was the summed frequency of annotated unique rearrangements, while breadth was defined as annotated unique rearrangements over total unique productive rearrangements. Two-sided Wilcoxon rank-sum tests were used to compare TCR breadth between groups. This is the immuneACCESS table as TCRdb keeps it, with only in-frame sequences that have V and J called. A part of the clones is gone; compared with another copy, unresolved V genes explain less than half, and the rest is unexplained. V and J calls and clone size are those listed in that table; D and trimming were worked out from the DNA. This sample comprises approximately 450,000 clones, 75% to 95% of them detected only once. 12% of the sample is held by the ten biggest clonotypes.

This TCR came from a person aged 18-60 years who received the Ad26.COV2.S COVID-19 vaccine or a placebo. The sample was peripheral blood, taken in a trial of Ad26.COV2.S vaccine versus placebo.

The nucleotides read TGTGCCAGCAGGGGACCCAATTCACCCCTCCACTTT. This sequence encodes CASRGPNSPLHF. This chain is built from TRBV6-5 and TRBJ1-6; perhaps TRBD1 is the D gene, with 5 bases matching. Per the germline V gene, MNHEY is the CDR1 and SVGAGI is the CDR2. Measured from the cysteine to the phenylalanine, the CDR3 is 12 residues long. Only the CDR3 part of the read is kept: 36 bases, read in frame from the first base. The V and J ends are trimmed by 6 bases and 7 bases, leaving 7 bases between them.